The 9 T cell receptor beta chains below were found in one sample sequenced in a study of CD8 T cells in Susac syndrome. After extraction with the RNeasy kit, about 0.45 to 1 ug of the RNA was reverse transcribed using random hexamers. MiXCR was run by TCRdb on the immunoSEQ multiplex PCR reads, yielding one entry per CDR3 protein. In the table there are about 150,000 distinct CDR3 sequences, about 95% of which are singletons. The sample taken for sequencing was CD4+ T cells from PBMCs. The source is a human donor with Susac syndrome.

The chain carries TRBV5-4 and TRBJ2-1, with D perhaps matching TRBD1 or TRBD2 (6 bases each). CDR1 and CDR2 (germline): SGHNT, YYREEE (reference sequence). Trimming stripped 1 base from V and 6 bases from J, with 14 bases between. CDR3 length equals 15 residues. CDR3 residues: CASSLSGEAFNEQFF. The CDR3 bases are TGTGCCAGCAGCTTGTCAGGGGAGGCATTCAATGAGCAGTTCTTC.

The rearrangement uses TRBV15 and TRBJ2-1, with 8 bases fitting TRBD1. The ends lost 4 bases at V and 7 bases at J; junction bases unmatched: 9. This CDR3 is 15 amino acids long. CDR1 LNHNV and CDR2 YYDKDF come from the germline V gene (reference sequence). DNA for the CDR3: TGTGCCACCAGCACTCGGACAGGGCGAAATAATGAGCAGTTCTTC. This codes for CATSTRTGRNNEQFF. Filled out from reference TRBV15 and TRBJ2-1, the complete variable domain reads DAMVIQNPRYQVTQFGKPVTLSCSQTLNHNVMYWYQQKSSQAPKLLFHYYDKDFNNEADTPDNFQSRRPNTSFCFLDIRSPGLGDTAMYLCATSTRTGRNNEQFFGPGTRLTVL.

The chain recombines TRBV9 with TRBJ2-1; D perhaps matches TRBD2 (5 bases). V gave up 0 bases and J gave up 10 bases, with 14 bases separating them. CDR1 is SGDLS and CDR2 is YYNGEE in the germline V gene. The CDR3 spans 14 residues. The CDR3 sequence is CASSVGTDALEQFF. For the CDR3, the DNA is TGTGCCAGCAGCGTAGGGACTGACGCGTTGGAGCAGTTCTTC. Together with reference TRBV9 and TRBJ2-1, the CDR3 gives the full variable domain: DSGVTQTPKHLITATGQRVTLRCSPRSGDLSVYWYQQSLDQGLQFLIQYYNGEERAKGNILERFSAQQFPDLHSELNLSSLELGDSALYFCASSVGTDALEQFFGPGTRLTVL.

This chain connects TRBV27 to TRBJ1-2; weak D call: TRBD1 (5 bases). Germline CDR1 MNHEY, CDR2 SMNVEV (reference sequence). V was trimmed by 4 bases and J by 4 bases, leaving 19 bases between them. The length of the CDR3 is 16 residues. CDR3 sequence reads: CASSWQTGTAFYGYTF. The CDR3, as DNA: TGTGCCAGCAGTTGGCAAACCGGGACGGCCTTCTATGGCTACACCTTC.

This chain connects TRBV20-1 to TRBJ2-3, with 9 bases that match TRBD1. Looked up from germline, CDR1 is DFQATT and CDR2 is SNEGSKA (reference sequence). The CDR3 contains 12 residues. The CDR3 spells CGRDRDTDTQYF. Written as DNA, the CDR3 is TGCGGCCGGGACAGGGACACAGATACGCAGTATTTT.

The table lists this clonotype with a few counts. This rearrangement joins TRBV7-9 to TRBJ2-3, with D unresolved. V was clipped by 5 bases and J by 2 bases, with 5 bases between them. This CDR3 has 12 residues. CDR1 SEHNR and CDR2 FQNEAQ come from the germline V gene (reference sequence). The CDR3 bases are TGTGCCAGCAGCGGGTCCACAGATACGCAGTATTTT. As protein: CASSGSTDTQYF.

This chain links TRBV29-1 with TRBJ1-5; possibly TRBD1 for D (5 bases). CDR1 and CDR2 from the germline V gene are SQVTM and ANQGSEA. This CDR3 region has 15 residues. The V gene lost 7 bases and the J gene lost 4 bases, with 20 bases spanning the gap. CDR3 sequence reads: CSAVFGTVQNQPQHF. The CDR3, as DNA: TGCAGCGCGGTTTTTGGGACGGTACAGAATCAGCCCCAGCATTTT.

CDR3 DNA: TGTGCCAGCAGCCAGGGACTAGCGGGGGGCAATGAGCAGTTCTTC. Translating it yields CASSQGLAGGNEQFF. The V gene is TRBV3-1, the J gene TRBJ2-1; 15 bases agree with TRBD2. The length of the CDR3 is 15 residues. Trimming at V came to 3 bases and at J to 6 bases, leaving 0 bases not matched to a gene. Germline CDR1 and CDR2: LGHDT and YNNKEL (reference sequence).

The rearrangement uses TRBV20-1 and TRBJ2-1; TRBD1 agrees at 7 bases. This CDR3 contains 13 residues. Germline CDR1 reads DFQATT; CDR2 reads SNEGSKA (reference sequence). Trimming removed 5 bases from V and 8 bases from J; junction bases left unmatched: 9. The CDR3: CSARRQGGHEQFF. The CDR3 DNA sequence: TGCAGTGCTCGAAGACAGGGTGGACATGAGCAGTTCTTC.